These T cell receptor beta chains were read from a single sample in a study of OX40 agonist ivuxolimab in advanced cancers. The data were produced by immunoSEQ multiplex PCR, yet TCRdb's version contains in-frame clones alone and is incomplete. Of 65,000 to 95,000 clones listed, about 84% were seen once; the top ten hold about 0.51%. Source: CD4+ or CD8+ T cells sorted from blood, taken in a trial of the OX40 agonist ivuxolimab. These receptors all come from an adult with an advanced solid tumor such as melanoma, head and neck, liver or kidney cancer. CDR3s include the opening cysteine and the closing phenylalanine or tryptophan. Each record gives: J gene, V gene, CDR3 protein.

J: TRBJ2-2; V: TRBV7-2; CDR3: CASSSTGFNTGELFF
J: TRBJ2-1; V: TRBV29-1; CDR3: CSVESAGYSYNEQFF
J: TRBJ2-2; V: TRBV5-4; CDR3: CASSLGGTFTGELFF
J: TRBJ2-1; V: TRBV10-3; CDR3: CAIQKRGGLADNEQFF
J: TRBJ1-5; V: TRBV9; CDR3: CASSVGTGVSQPQHF
J: TRBJ2-5; V: TRBV19; CDR3: CASSQGGRKETQYF
J: TRBJ2-2; V: TRBV9; CDR3: CASSVGIGELFF
J: TRBJ2-7; V: TRBV28; CDR3: CAIGEGQGAYEQYF
J: TRBJ1-2; V: TRBV7-2; CDR3: CASSSNRVLFADGYTF
J: TRBJ1-2; V: TRBV29-1; CDR3: CSVLGNGYTF
J: TRBJ2-1; V: TRBV7-2; CDR3: CASSLRGGNDEQFF
J: TRBJ1-2; V: TRBV6-5; CDR3: CASSYGQGHYGYTF
J: TRBJ2-5; V: TRBV4-2; CDR3: CASSRKTEYQETQYF
J: TRBJ1-2; V: TRBV25-1; CDR3: CASTQQGNYGYTF
J: TRBJ2-2; V: TRBV6-5; CDR3: CASSYLLGMGTGELFF
J: TRBJ2-7; V: TRBV7-2; CDR3: CASSLGDGPYEQYF
J: TRBJ1-6; V: TRBV2; CDR3: CASRDGPPLPNNSPLHF
J: TRBJ1-5; V: TRBV6-6; CDR3: CASSYGGQGQPQHF
J: TRBJ2-1; V: TRBV6-5; CDR3: CASSYGSMGLNNEQFF
J: TRBJ1-5; V: TRBV5-1; CDR3: CASSFDPAGTNSNQPQHF
J: TRBJ1-5; V: TRBV7-9; CDR3: CASSLGNQPQHF
J: TRBJ1-5; V: TRBV28; CDR3: CAINRGRVRQPQHF
J: TRBJ2-1; V: TRBV5-1; CDR3: CASSPPPLHNEQFF
J: TRBJ2-2; V: TRBV29-1; CDR3: CSVEKTGELFF
J: TRBJ1-2; V: TRBV9; CDR3: CASSAYDSSYGYTF
J: TRBJ2-7; V: TRBV28; CDR3: CASRTGGLYEQYF
J: TRBJ1-5; V: TRBV7-2; CDR3: CASSLGQGGGNQPQHF
J: TRBJ2-7; V: TRBV5-1; CDR3: CATSRTGNAYEQYF
J: TRBJ2-3; V: TRBV28; CDR3: CASSSRGGGADTQYF
J: TRBJ2-3; V: TRBV2; CDR3: CASRRDTQYF
J: TRBJ2-7; V: TRBV7-9; CDR3: CASSLLGQGANEQYF
J: TRBJ1-2; V: TRBV4-3; CDR3: CASSQDHPGGVNYGYTF
J: TRBJ1-5; V: TRBV5-4; CDR3: CASSLGPGESNQPQHF
J: TRBJ1-4; V: TRBV6-6; CDR3: CASSRRQGAGEKLFF
J: TRBJ2-3; V: TRBV19; CDR3: CASSMLGGGAKSGRTDTQYF
J: TRBJ2-3; V: TRBV7-6; CDR3: CASSKYVDTQYF
J: TRBJ1-5; V: TRBV28; CDR3: CASSPDRGDQPQHF
J: TRBJ2-7; V: TRBV4-1; CDR3: CASSQEAQGTNYEQYF
J: TRBJ2-1; V: TRBV7-2; CDR3: CASSPGRGYNEQFF
J: TRBJ1-1; V: TRBV18; CDR3: CASSPPSVGNTEAFF
J: TRBJ2-5; V: TRBV7-2; CDR3: CASSPGQGSETQYF
J: TRBJ2-7; V: TRBV4-1; CDR3: CASSQDRAPRGTSYEQYF
J: TRBJ1-2; V: TRBV9; CDR3: CASSPGQGAYLYGYTF
J: TRBJ2-5; V: TRBV19; CDR3: CASSTLAAHQETQYF
J: TRBJ1-6; V: TRBV6-5; CDR3: CASSYFWQGASSPLHF
J: TRBJ2-7; V: TRBV4-3; CDR3: CASSLRILSSYEQYF
J: TRBJ1-1; V: TRBV7-8; CDR3: CASSLARGTGARLTEAFF
J: TRBJ1-4; V: TRBV7-9; CDR3: CASSLDPSTGFGKLFF
J: TRBJ2-1; V: TRBV18; CDR3: CASSLSGLALNEQFF
J: TRBJ2-3; V: TRBV5-4; CDR3: CASSFGRRTDTQYF
J: TRBJ2-6; V: TRBV6-1; CDR3: CASSDRRDSGANVLTF
J: TRBJ2-2; V: TRBV9; CDR3: CASSPGDRNTGELFF
J: TRBJ2-3; V: TRBV9; CDR3: CASSEGGSVGTDTQYF
J: TRBJ2-1; V: TRBV5-4; CDR3: CATQTEFSYNEQFF
J: TRBJ2-6; V: TRBV5-4; CDR3: CASGTGTIGANVLTF
J: TRBJ1-6; V: TRBV27; CDR3: CASSSPHLSFALHF
J: TRBJ1-3; V: TRBV7-9; CDR3: CASSLGQRNTIYF
J: TRBJ2-1; V: TRBV28; CDR3: CASTLSGRAEEQFF
J: TRBJ1-4; V: TRBV28; CDR3: CASTKQDLAVEKLFF
J: TRBJ2-5; V: TRBV6-5; CDR3: CASSKDSHQETQYF